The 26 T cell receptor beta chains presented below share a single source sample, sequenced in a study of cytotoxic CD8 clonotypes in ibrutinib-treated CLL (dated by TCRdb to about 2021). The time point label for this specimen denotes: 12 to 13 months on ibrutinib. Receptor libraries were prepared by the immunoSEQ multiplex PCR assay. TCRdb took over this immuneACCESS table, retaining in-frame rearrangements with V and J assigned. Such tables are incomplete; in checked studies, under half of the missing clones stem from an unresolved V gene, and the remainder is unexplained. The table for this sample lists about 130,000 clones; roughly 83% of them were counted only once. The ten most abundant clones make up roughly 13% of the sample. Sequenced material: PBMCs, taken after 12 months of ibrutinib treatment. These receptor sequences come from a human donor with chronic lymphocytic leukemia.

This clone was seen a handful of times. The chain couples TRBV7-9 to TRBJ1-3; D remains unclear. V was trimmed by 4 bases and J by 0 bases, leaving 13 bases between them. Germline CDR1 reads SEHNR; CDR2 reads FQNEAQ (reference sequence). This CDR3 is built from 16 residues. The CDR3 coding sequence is TGTGCCAGCAGCTCAGGATACGTTTACTCTGGAAACACCATATATTTT. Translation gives CASSSGYVYSGNTIYF.

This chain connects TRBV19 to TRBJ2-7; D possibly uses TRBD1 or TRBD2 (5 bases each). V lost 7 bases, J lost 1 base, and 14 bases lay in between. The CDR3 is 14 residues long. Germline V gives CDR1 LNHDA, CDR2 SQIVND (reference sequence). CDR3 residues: CASNRDVTSYEQYF. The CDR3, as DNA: TGTGCCAGTAACCGGGACGTCACGTCCTACGAGCAGTACTTC.

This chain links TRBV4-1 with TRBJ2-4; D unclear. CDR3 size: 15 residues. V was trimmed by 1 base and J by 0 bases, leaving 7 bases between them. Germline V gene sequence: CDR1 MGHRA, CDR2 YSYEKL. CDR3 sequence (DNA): TGCGCCAGCAGCCAAGGCGTGCTAGCCAAAAACATTCAGTACTTC. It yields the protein CASSQGVLAKNIQYF.

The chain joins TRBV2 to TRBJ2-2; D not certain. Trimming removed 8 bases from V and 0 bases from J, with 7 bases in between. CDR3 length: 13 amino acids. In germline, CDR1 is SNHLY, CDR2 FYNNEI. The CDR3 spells CASDTTNTGELFF. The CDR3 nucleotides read TGTGCCAGCGATACAACGAACACCGGGGAGCTGTTTTTT.

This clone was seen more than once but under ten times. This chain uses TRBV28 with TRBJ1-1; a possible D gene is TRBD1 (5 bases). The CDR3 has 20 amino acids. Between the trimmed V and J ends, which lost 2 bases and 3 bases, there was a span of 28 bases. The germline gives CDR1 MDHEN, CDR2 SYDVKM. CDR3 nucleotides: TGTGCCAGCAGTTTAGTCACCGGGGCAAGTCAATACTGGGGGTACACTGAAGCTTTCTTT. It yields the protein CASSLVTGASQYWGYTEAFF. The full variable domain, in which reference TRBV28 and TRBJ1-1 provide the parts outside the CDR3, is DVKVTQSSRYLVKRTGEKVFLECVQDMDHENMFWYRQDPGLGLRLIYFSYDVKMKEKGDIPEGYSVSREKKERFSLILESASTNQTSMYLCASSLVTGASQYWGYTEAFFGQGTRLTVV.

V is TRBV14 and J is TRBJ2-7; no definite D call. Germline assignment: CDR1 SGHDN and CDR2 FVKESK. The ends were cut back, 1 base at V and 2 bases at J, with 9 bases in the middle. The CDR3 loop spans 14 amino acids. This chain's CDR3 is CASSQAGRTYEQYF. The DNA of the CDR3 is TGTGCCAGCAGCCAAGCCGGACGGACCTACGAGCAGTACTTC.

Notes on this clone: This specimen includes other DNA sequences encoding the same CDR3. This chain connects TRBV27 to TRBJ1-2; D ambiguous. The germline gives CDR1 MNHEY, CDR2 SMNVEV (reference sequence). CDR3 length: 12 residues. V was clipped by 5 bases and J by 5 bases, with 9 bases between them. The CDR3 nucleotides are TGTGCCAGCAGTCCTCGGGGTTATGGCTACACCTTC. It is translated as CASSPRGYGYTF.

CDR3 sequence reads: CASSFGTGANYGYTF. In DNA, the CDR3 is TGTGCCAGCAGCTTCGGGACAGGGGCGAACTATGGCTACACCTTC. This chain connects TRBV5-5 to TRBJ1-2; 10 nucleotides line up with TRBD1. From germline, CDR1 is SGHKS and CDR2 YYEKEE (reference sequence). V trimming: 2 bases; J trimming: 2 bases; junction bases outside the gene matches: 3. The CDR3 totals 15 residues.

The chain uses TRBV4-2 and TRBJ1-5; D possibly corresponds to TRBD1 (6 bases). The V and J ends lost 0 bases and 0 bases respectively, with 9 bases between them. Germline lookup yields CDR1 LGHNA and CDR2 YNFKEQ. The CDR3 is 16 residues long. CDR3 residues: CASSQEDRLSNQPQHF. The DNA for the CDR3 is TGTGCCAGCAGCCAAGAAGACAGGCTTAGCAATCAGCCCCAGCATTTT.

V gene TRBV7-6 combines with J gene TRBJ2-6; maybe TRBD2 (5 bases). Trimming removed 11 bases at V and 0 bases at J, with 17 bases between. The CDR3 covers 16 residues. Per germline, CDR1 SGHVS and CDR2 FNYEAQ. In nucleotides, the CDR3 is TGTGCCGTCGGGTTTAGCGATTCCTCTGGGGCCAACGTCCTGACTTTC. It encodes CAVGFSDSSGANVLTF.

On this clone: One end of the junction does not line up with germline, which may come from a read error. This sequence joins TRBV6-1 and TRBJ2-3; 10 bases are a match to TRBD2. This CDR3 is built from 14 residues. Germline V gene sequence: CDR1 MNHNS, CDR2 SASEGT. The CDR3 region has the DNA TGTGCCAGCAGGGAAGCGGGAGGGCCGGATACGCAGTATTTT. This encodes CASREAGGPDTQYF.

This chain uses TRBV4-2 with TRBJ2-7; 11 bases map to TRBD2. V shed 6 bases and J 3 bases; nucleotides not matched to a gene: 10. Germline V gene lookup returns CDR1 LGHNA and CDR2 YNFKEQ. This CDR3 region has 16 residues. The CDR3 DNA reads TGTGCCAGCAGGTCCGCACCGGGACTAGCGGTCTACGAGCAGTACTTC. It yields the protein CASRSAPGLAVYEQYF.

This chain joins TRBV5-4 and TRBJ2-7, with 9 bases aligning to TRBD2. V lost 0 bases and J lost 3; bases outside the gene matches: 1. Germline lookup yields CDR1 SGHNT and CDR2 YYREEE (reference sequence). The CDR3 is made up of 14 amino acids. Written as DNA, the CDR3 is TGTGCCAGCAGCTTGGCTAGCGGGAACTACGAGCAGTACTTC. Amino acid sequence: CASSLASGNYEQYF.

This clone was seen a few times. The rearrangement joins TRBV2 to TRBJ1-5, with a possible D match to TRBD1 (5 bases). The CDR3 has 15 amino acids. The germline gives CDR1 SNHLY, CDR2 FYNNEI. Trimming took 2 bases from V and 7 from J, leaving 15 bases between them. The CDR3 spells CASSEWANEGQPQHF. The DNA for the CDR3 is TGTGCCAGCAGTGAATGGGCAAACGAGGGGCAGCCCCAGCATTTT.

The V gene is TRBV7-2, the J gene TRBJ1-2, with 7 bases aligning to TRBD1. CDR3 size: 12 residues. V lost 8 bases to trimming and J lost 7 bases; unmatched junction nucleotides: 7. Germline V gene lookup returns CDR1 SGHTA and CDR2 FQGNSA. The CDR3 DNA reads TGTGCCAGCTTACGGACAGGTCCTGGCTACACCTTC. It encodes CASLRTGPGYTF.

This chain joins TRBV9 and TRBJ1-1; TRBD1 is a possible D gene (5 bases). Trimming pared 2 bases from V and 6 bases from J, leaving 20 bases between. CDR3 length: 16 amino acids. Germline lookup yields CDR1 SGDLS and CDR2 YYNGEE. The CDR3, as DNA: TGTGCCAGCAGCGTTGGGACGGCATCAGTGGACGCTGAAGCTTTCTTT. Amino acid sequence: CASSVGTASVDAEAFF.

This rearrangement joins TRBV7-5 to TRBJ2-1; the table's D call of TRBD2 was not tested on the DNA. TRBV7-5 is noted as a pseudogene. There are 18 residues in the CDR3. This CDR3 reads CVRSLQKYGGSSYNEQFF. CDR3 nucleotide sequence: TGTGTCAGAAGCTTACAGAAGTATGGCGGGAGTTCCTACAATGAGCAGTTCTTC.

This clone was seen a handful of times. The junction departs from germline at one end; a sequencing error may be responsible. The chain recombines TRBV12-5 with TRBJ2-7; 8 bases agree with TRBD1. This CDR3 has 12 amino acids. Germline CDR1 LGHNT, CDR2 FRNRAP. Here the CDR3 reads CASGLPPGQARF. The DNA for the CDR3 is TGTGCTAGTGGTTTGCCGCCGGGACAGGCGCGCTTC.

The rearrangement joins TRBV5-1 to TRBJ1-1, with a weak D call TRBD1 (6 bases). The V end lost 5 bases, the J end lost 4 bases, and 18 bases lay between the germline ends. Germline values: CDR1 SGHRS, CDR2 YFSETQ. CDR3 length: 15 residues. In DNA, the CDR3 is TGCGCCAGCAGATTGTCAGGGGCCGGGAGCACTGAAGCTTTCTTT. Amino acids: CASRLSGAGSTEAFF.

CDR3 bases: TGCGCCAGCAGCCCCGGACTAGCGGAGGTGGATACGCAGTATTTT. This encodes CASSPGLAEVDTQYF. The chain uses TRBV4-3 and TRBJ2-3, with 10 nucleotides matching TRBD2. The CDR3 consists of 15 residues. Germline V gene lookup returns CDR1 LGHNA and CDR2 YSLEER. V was clipped by 4 bases and J by 6 bases; unmatched bases: 7.

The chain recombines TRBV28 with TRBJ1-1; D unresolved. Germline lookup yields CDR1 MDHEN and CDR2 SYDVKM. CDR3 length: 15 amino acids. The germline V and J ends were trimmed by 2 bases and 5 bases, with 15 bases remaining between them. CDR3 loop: CASSLARTTLTEAFF. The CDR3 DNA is TGTGCCAGCAGTTTAGCCAGGACGACACTGACTGAAGCTTTCTTT.

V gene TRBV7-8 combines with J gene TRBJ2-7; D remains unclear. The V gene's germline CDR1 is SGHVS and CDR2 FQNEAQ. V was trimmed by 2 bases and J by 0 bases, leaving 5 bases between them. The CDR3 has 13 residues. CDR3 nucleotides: TGTGCCAGCAGCTTAATCGGCTCCTACGAGCAGTACTTC. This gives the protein CASSLIGSYEQYF.

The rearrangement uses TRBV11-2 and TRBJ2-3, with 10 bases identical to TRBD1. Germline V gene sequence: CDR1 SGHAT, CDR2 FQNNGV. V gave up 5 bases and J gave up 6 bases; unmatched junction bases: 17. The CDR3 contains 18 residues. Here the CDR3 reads CASSTTSGTGVLEDTQYF. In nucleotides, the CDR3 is TGTGCCAGCAGCACAACATCCGGGACAGGGGTACTGGAGGATACGCAGTATTTT.

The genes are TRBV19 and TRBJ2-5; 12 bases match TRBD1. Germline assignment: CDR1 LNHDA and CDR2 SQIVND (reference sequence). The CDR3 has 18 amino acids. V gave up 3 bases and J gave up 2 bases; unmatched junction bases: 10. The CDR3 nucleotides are TGTGCCAGTAGTATTGGGACAGGGGGCGGAGGGGAACAAGAGACCCAGTACTTC. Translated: CASSIGTGGGGEQETQYF.

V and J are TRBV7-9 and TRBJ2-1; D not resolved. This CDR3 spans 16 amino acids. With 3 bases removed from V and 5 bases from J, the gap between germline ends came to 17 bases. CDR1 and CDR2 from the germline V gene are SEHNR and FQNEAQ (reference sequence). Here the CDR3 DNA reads TGTGCCAGCAGCTTTCCTCGTGAATCCACAGACAATGAGCAGTTCTTC. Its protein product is CASSFPRESTDNEQFF. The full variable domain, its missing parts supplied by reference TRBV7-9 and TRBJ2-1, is DTGVSQNPRHKITKRGQNVTFRCDPISEHNRLYWYRQTLGQGPEFLTYFQNEAQLEKSRLLSDRFSAERPKGSFSTLEIQRTEQGDSAMYLCASSFPRESTDNEQFFGPGTRLTVL.

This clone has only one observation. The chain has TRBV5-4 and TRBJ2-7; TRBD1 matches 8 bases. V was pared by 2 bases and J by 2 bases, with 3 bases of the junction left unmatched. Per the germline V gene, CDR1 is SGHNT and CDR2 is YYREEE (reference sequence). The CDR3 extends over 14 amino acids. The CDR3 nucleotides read TGTGCCAGCAGCTTCGACAGGGGAGCCTACGAGCAGTACTTC. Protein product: CASSFDRGAYEQYF.